Each of the 18 T cell receptor beta chains below was sequenced from the same sample in a study of cytomegalovirus exposure and HLA in healthy donors (dated by TCRdb to about 2017). The method behind the library was the immunoSEQ multiplex PCR assay. A mixture of 60 forward primers for TCR Vbeta segments and 13 reverse primers for TCR Jbeta segments was used in the multiplex PCR. TCRdb mirrors the immuneACCESS table, restricted to in-frame sequences. Some clones are absent from its copies; in checked studies, under half trace to an unresolved V gene, and the reason for the others is unknown. The sample profile shows around 100,000 clones; around four fifths of them were found once. The biggest ten clones account for just over 2.5% of the sample. Sequencing was performed on PBMCs. All receptors come from a man in his forties in good health and CMV-seronegative.

A note on this clone: Other DNA sequences in this specimen translate into the identical CDR3. The chain has TRBV7-2 and TRBJ2-3, with TRBD2 identical over 11 bases. The CDR3 consists of 15 residues. The trim removed 5 bases at V and 3 bases at J, leaving 4 bases unmatched. CDR1 SGHTA and CDR2 FQGNSA come from the germline V gene. In DNA, the CDR3 is TGTGCCAGCAGCCTATTAGCGGGGGGGACAGATACGCAGTATTTT. It codes for CASSLLAGGTDTQYF.

This sequence joins TRBV5-5 and TRBJ1-3; TRBD1 matches at 7 bases. CDR1 SGHKS and CDR2 YYEKEE come from the germline V gene (reference sequence). This CDR3 has 14 residues. J gave up 2 bases and V 5 bases, and 4 bases lay outside the gene matches. The CDR3: CASRNDRAGNTIYF. The CDR3 nucleotides read TGTGCCAGCAGGAACGACAGGGCTGGAAACACCATATATTTT.

The V and J genes are TRBV5-1 and TRBJ1-6; 9 bases map to TRBD1. The CDR3 runs 18 residues. From germline, CDR1 is SGHRS and CDR2 YFSETQ. V lost 2 bases to trimming and J lost 6 bases; unmatched junction nucleotides: 12. This CDR3 is CASSFGTGLKALNSPLHF. The CDR3 region has the DNA TGCGCCAGCAGCTTTGGGACAGGGTTAAAGGCCCTTAATTCACCCCTCCACTTT.

The gene calls are TRBV27 and TRBJ2-5, with 7 bases identical to TRBD1. The CDR3 totals 13 residues. The V segment lost 5 bases and the J segment 11 bases; nucleotides outside the gene matches: 11. Per the germline V gene, CDR1 is MNHEY and CDR2 is SMNVEV (reference sequence). This CDR3 reads CASSQRQGWEQYF. The CDR3 DNA is TGTGCCAGCAGTCAGAGACAGGGTTGGGAGCAGTACTTC.

The rearrangement joins TRBV7-8 to TRBJ2-1; tentative D call: TRBD2 (6 bases). In germline, CDR1 is SGHVS, CDR2 FQNEAQ. The CDR3 spans 14 residues. V gave up 7 bases and J gave up 0 bases, with 10 bases separating them. In DNA, the CDR3 is TGTGCCAGCACTTCGGGAGTCTCCTACAATGAGCAGTTCTTC. It codes for CASTSGVSYNEQFF. The whole variable domain, filled in from reference TRBV7-8 and TRBJ2-1, reads GAGVSQSPRYKVAKRGQDVALRCDPISGHVSLFWYQQALGQGPEFLTYFQNEAQLDKSGLPSDRFFAERPEGSVSTLKIQRTQQEDSAVYLCASTSGVSYNEQFFGPGTRLTVL.

A few counts support this clone. J is TRBJ2-1 and V is TRBV4-1; D unclear. The germline V gene has CDR1 MGHRA and CDR2 YSYEKL. Trimming took off 4 bases at V and 3 bases at J, with 19 bases between the two ends. CDR3 length equals 17 residues. The CDR3 is CASSPSIGSAFYNEQFF. The CDR3 DNA reads as TGCGCCAGCAGCCCCTCCATAGGAAGCGCTTTCTACAATGAGCAGTTCTTC.

This clone was counted only a few times. V and J are TRBV30 and TRBJ2-3, with 7 bases matching TRBD2. CDR3 length: 14 residues. V lost 2 bases and J lost 1; bases outside the gene matches: 3. CDR1 is GTSNPN and CDR2 is SVGIG in the germline V gene (reference sequence). CDR3 region: CAWSISGGTDTQYF. The CDR3 region has the DNA TGTGCCTGGAGTATCAGCGGGGGCACAGATACGCAGTATTTT.

The rearrangement uses TRBV18 and TRBJ2-1, with a possible D match to TRBD2 (5 bases). Germline V gene lookup returns CDR1 KGHSH and CDR2 LQKENI. The length of the CDR3 is 15 residues. V lost 2 bases and J 0 bases, leaving 8 bases between the germline ends. CDR3 coding DNA: TGTGCCAGCTCACCAGCGACTAACTCCTACAATGAGCAGTTCTTC. Translation gives CASSPATNSYNEQFF. Full variable domain (outside the CDR3, taken from reference TRBV18 and TRBJ2-1): NAGVMQNPRHLVRRRGQEARLRCSPMKGHSHVYWYRQLPEEGLKFMVYLQKENIIDESGMPKERFSAEFPKEGPSILRIQQVVRGDSAAYFCASSPATNSYNEQFFGPGTRLTVL.

The V call is TRBV11-2, the J call TRBJ1-4, with 7 positions matching TRBD1. After removal of 5 bases from V and 3 bases from J, the junction contained 15 bases not matched to a gene. CDR3 length: 18 amino acids. Germline V CDR1 and CDR2: SGHAT, FQNNGV. The CDR3 DNA follows: TGTGCCAGCAGCATACTGACAGGGTTCGTTGGGGCTAATGAAAAACTGTTTTTT. Translating it yields CASSILTGFVGANEKLFF.

V usage is TRBV18 and J usage is TRBJ2-5; D might be TRBD1 (6 bases). Germline V gene sequence: CDR1 KGHSH, CDR2 LQKENI. Trimming removed 2 bases at V and 4 bases at J, with 14 bases between. CDR3 length equals 15 residues. DNA for the CDR3: TGTGCCAGCTCACCAATTCACAGGGTGTCAGAGACCCAGTACTTC. It specifies CASSPIHRVSETQYF.

The V and J genes are TRBV7-2 and TRBJ1-2; no reliable D call. Per germline, CDR1 SGHTA and CDR2 FQGNSA. This CDR3 has 14 residues. Trimming took 2 bases from V and 8 from J, leaving 15 bases between them. The CDR3 reads CASSLSTGREGYTF. The CDR3 DNA is TGTGCCAGCAGCTTATCTACGGGAAGAGAAGGCTACACCTTC.

The CDR3 DNA reads as TGTGCCAGCAGCCTCCAAACAGGGGGCCACTATGGCTACACCTTC. This sequence encodes CASSLQTGGHYGYTF. The rearrangement uses TRBV7-2 and TRBJ1-2; TRBD1 aligns across 9 bases. CDR1 and CDR2 (germline): SGHTA, FQGNSA. The trim removed 5 bases at V and 3 bases at J, leaving 7 bases unmatched. This CDR3 has 15 amino acids.

The J gene is TRBJ2-1, the V gene TRBV12-5; D unclear. The germline V gene encodes CDR1 LGHNT and CDR2 FRNRAP. The length of the CDR3 is 18 residues. With 1 base removed from V and 2 bases from J, the gap between germline ends came to 18 bases. CDR3 nucleotide sequence: TGTGCTAGTGGTTTGGATCCGGTTCGGCGGCTTCCCTACAATGAGCAGTTCTTC. Its protein is CASGLDPVRRLPYNEQFF.

The chain links TRBV9 to TRBJ2-2, with 7 bases aligning to TRBD1. Germline trimming cut 6 bases from V and 5 bases from J; bases unmatched to any gene: 16. Per the germline V gene, CDR1 is SGDLS and CDR2 is YYNGEE. The CDR3 runs to 17 residues. The DNA for the CDR3 is TGTGCCAGCAATCGGCAGGGGACAGCTACATCAACCGGGGAGCTGTTTTTT. Its protein is CASNRQGTATSTGELFF.

This clone came up a few times. This sequence joins TRBV19 and TRBJ2-7; TRBD2 might be the D (6 bases). Germline V gene lookup returns CDR1 LNHDA and CDR2 SQIVND (reference sequence). The V end was cut by 1 base, the J end by 3 bases, with 10 bases between. The CDR3 loop spans 14 amino acids. The CDR3 region is CASSIGGINYEQYF. DNA for the CDR3: TGTGCCAGTAGTATAGGCGGGATTAACTACGAGCAGTACTTC. Variable domain in full (rest from reference TRBV19 and TRBJ2-7): DGGITQSPKYLFRKEGQNVTLSCEQNLNHDAMYWYRQDPGQGLRLIYYSQIVNDFQKGDIAEGYSVSREKKESFPLTVTSAQKNPTAFYLCASSIGGINYEQYFGPGTRLTVT.

The chain employs TRBV9 and TRBJ2-7; tentatively, D is TRBD1 (6 bases). V lost 4 bases to trimming and J lost 6 bases, with 17 bases between them. CDR3 length: 14 residues. Germline CDR1 and CDR2: SGDLS and YYNGEE. The DNA of the CDR3 is TGTGCCAGCAGCTCCGCGACAGGTCTGGGCGAGCAGTACTTC. Its protein product is CASSSATGLGEQYF.

The gene calls are TRBV5-5 and TRBJ1-3, with 7 bases aligning to TRBD1. CDR3 size: 16 residues. V was clipped by 4 bases and J by 2 bases; unmatched bases: 9. From germline, CDR1 is SGHKS and CDR2 YYEKEE (reference sequence). CDR3 sequence reads: CASSLEIGTAGNTIYF. The DNA for the CDR3 is TGTGCCAGCAGCCTTGAGATCGGGACAGCTGGAAACACCATATATTTT.

The chain has TRBV19 and TRBJ2-1; a weak D match, TRBD2 (7 bases). V was trimmed by 7 bases and J by 3 bases, leaving 19 bases between them. The CDR3 spans 16 residues. Germline CDR1 and CDR2: LNHDA and SQIVND (reference sequence). This CDR3 is CASTGGPGRGYNEQFF. CDR3 DNA sequence: TGTGCCAGTACCGGGGGGCCAGGGAGGGGCTACAATGAGCAGTTCTTC.